The rows below give T cell receptor beta chains drawn from one sample of a study of response to subunit inactivated influenza vaccine. TCRdb redid the calling of the RT-PCR reads with MiXCR, one entry per CDR3 protein. The table shows hundreds of thousands of distinct CDR3 sequences, with about 15% occurring only once. The specimen was PBMCs from blood, collected 14 days before vaccination. These receptor sequences come from a man in his fifties who received an inactivated influenza vaccine. The CDR3 runs from the conserved cysteine through the conserved F or W. The order of the fields is V gene, D gene, J gene, clone size, CDR3 protein, CDR3 DNA. The D gene is left open where the match is weak. Some rows mark clone size as missing; the rest say once, few, many or name a class of expanded clone.

>TRBV2|TRBD1|TRBJ2-7|-
CASRTGQGYEQYF
TGTGCCAGCAGGACGGGACAGGGCTACGAGCAGTACTTC
>TRBV7-6|-|TRBJ2-5|many
CASSLARQQETQYF
TGTGCCAGCAGCTTAGCCAGACAGCAAGAGACCCAGTACTTC
>TRBV7-2|TRBD2|TRBJ2-5|-
CASSPRTRSQETQYF
TGTGCCAGCAGCCCCCGGACTAGATCCCAAGAGACCCAGTACTTC
>TRBV7-2|-|TRBJ2-3|-
CASSFQGRTDTQYF
TGTGCCAGCAGCTTCCAGGGGCGGACAGATACGCAGTATTTT
>TRBV20-1|-|TRBJ2-2|few
CSARDGANTGELFF
TGCAGTGCTAGAGACGGGGCGAACACCGGGGAGCTGTTTTTT
>TRBV5-6|-|TRBJ2-1|many
CASSLVPGDYNEQFF
TGTGCCAGCAGCTTGGTTCCGGGGGACTACAATGAGCAGTTCTTC
>TRBV12-3/TRBV12-4|TRBD1|TRBJ1-2|few
CASSSSTGRGYTF
TGTGCCAGCAGCTCATCGACAGGGCGCGGCTACACCTTC
>TRBV4-2|-|TRBJ2-5|-
CASSSSAGYQETQYF
TGTGCCAGCAGCTCCAGCGCGGGGTACCAAGAGACCCAGTACTTC
>TRBV5-1|TRBD2|TRBJ2-7|-
CASSMGLAAFGEQYF
TGCGCCAGCAGCATGGGACTAGCAGCCTTCGGCGAGCAGTACTTC
>TRBV20-1|-|TRBJ1-4|few
CSARGERTNEKLFF
TGCAGTGCTAGAGGTGAAAGAACTAATGAAAAACTGTTTTTT
>TRBV5-1|-|TRBJ1-2|many
CASSLEGRNYGYTF
TGCGCCAGCAGCTTGGAAGGGCGGAACTATGGCTACACCTTC
>TRBV15|-|TRBJ2-7|few
CATSRGPAWGAESYEQYF
TGTGCCACCAGCAGAGGTCCGGCGTGGGGGGCAGAATCCTACGAGCAGTACTTC
>TRBV5-5|-|TRBJ2-7|few
CASRPDPGPYEQYF
TGTGCCAGCAGGCCCGACCCAGGTCCCTACGAGCAGTACTTC
>TRBV27|TRBD1|TRBJ2-3|-
CASSSDRGPLTDTQYF
TGTGCCAGCAGTTCGGACAGGGGCCCTCTCACAGATACGCAGTATTTT
>TRBV5-4|-|TRBJ2-1|few
CASSLAGTQDEQFF
TGTGCCAGCAGCTTGGCCGGGACACAAGATGAGCAGTTCTTC
>TRBV6-2/TRBV6-3|-|TRBJ2-5|many
CASSYLGLSTQETQYF
TGTGCCAGCAGTTACCTCGGCCTTTCGACCCAAGAGACCCAGTACTTC
>TRBV7-3|TRBD2|TRBJ2-2|few
CASSFKAGGPGELFF
TGTGCCAGCAGCTTTAAAGCGGGAGGGCCCGGGGAGCTGTTTTTT
>TRBV20-1|TRBD2|TRBJ2-7|-
CSARRRTSGTYEQYF
TGCAGTGCTAGACGTCGGACTAGCGGGACTTACGAGCAGTACTTC
>TRBV2|TRBD2|TRBJ2-3|-
CASSVLTSGTDTDTQYF
TGTGCCAGCAGCGTCCTGACTAGCGGGACAGACACAGATACGCAGTATTTT
>TRBV4-2|-|TRBJ2-1|few
CASSQDKGRFSYNEQFF
TGTGCCAGCAGCCAAGATAAGGGGCGGTTCTCCTACAATGAGCAGTTCTTC
>TRBV6-5|TRBD1|TRBJ1-2|few
CASSYSGDRGLYGYTF
TGTGCCAGCAGTTACTCTGGGGACAGGGGGCTTTATGGCTACACCTTC
>TRBV10-3|-|TRBJ2-3|many
CAISVDKETQYF
TGTGCCATCTCTGTGGATAAAGAAACGCAGTATTTT
>TRBV12-3/TRBV12-4|TRBD1|TRBJ1-4|-
CASSLLAGTVNEKLFF
TGTGCCAGCAGTCTTTTGGCCGGGACAGTTAATGAAAAACTGTTTTTT
>TRBV5-4|TRBD1|TRBJ1-6|-
CASSLAGDRGYLHF
TGTGCCAGCAGCTTGGCGGGGGACAGGGGATACCTCCACTTT
>TRBV4-2|TRBD1|TRBJ2-2|-
CASSQDNRGSTGELFF
TGTGCCAGCAGCCAAGATAACAGGGGTAGTACCGGGGAGCTGTTTTTT
>TRBV9|TRBD1|TRBJ2-1|few
CASSVSGTGGFNEQFF
TGTGCCAGCAGCGTTTCCGGGACAGGGGGCTTCAATGAGCAGTTCTTC
>TRBV4-3|TRBD1|TRBJ2-2|-
CASSRGDRAEGELFF
TGCGCCAGCAGCCGCGGGGACAGGGCAGAGGGGGAGCTGTTTTTT
>TRBV4-3|-|TRBJ2-1|-
CASSQDLGREIFDEQFF
TGCGCCAGCAGCCAAGACCTCGGCAGGGAAATTTTCGATGAGCAGTTCTTC
>TRBV5-5|-|TRBJ1-5|few
CASSLDLGNQPQHF
TGTGCCAGCAGCTTGGACCTAGGGAATCAGCCCCAGCATTTT
>TRBV7-2|TRBD2|TRBJ2-3|-
CASSELAGGHTQYF
TGTGCCAGCAGCGAACTAGCGGGGGGGCATACGCAGTATTTT
>TRBV2|-|TRBJ2-5|few
CASSQLGRDQETQYF
TGTGCCAGCAGCCAACTAGGAAGGGACCAAGAGACCCAGTACTTC
>TRBV28|-|TRBJ1-5|few
CASSPGQQPYQPQHF
TGTGCCAGCAGTCCAGGACAGCAACCATATCAGCCCCAGCATTTT
>TRBV9|-|TRBJ2-3|few
CASSPRWDGGTDTQYF
TGTGCCAGCAGCCCCCGGTGGGACGGGGGCACAGATACGCAGTATTTT
>TRBV7-3|-|TRBJ2-1|-
CASSRQVANSYNEQFF
TGTGCCAGCAGCCGGCAGGTAGCGAACTCCTACAATGAGCAGTTCTTC
>TRBV7-6|-|TRBJ2-3|few
CASSLGTRNTQYF
TGTGCCAGCAGCTTAGGGACACGGAATACGCAGTATTTT
>TRBV20-1|TRBD2|TRBJ2-3|-
CSAVAGSSTDTQYF
TGCAGTGCTGTAGCGGGTTCTAGCACAGATACGCAGTATTTT
>TRBV6-2/TRBV6-3|-|TRBJ2-1|few
CATRATGNEQFF
TGTGCCACCCGGGCAACGGGGAATGAGCAGTTCTTC
>TRBV18|TRBD2|TRBJ2-2|-
CASSPRTSGLNTGELFF
TGTGCCAGCTCACCGCGGACTAGCGGACTGAACACCGGGGAGCTGTTTTTT
>TRBV12-3/TRBV12-4|TRBD2|TRBJ2-5|-
CASSFAGDKETQYF
TGTGCCAGCAGTTTCGCGGGGGATAAGGAGACCCAGTACTTC
>TRBV6-1|TRBD2|TRBJ2-7|-
CASSRGGVGYEQYF
TGTGCCAGCAGCCGCGGGGGGGTCGGCTACGAGCAGTACTTC
>TRBV9|-|TRBJ2-2|many
CASSVDMTGELFF
TGTGCCAGCAGCGTAGACATGACCGGGGAGCTGTTTTTT
>TRBV29-1|TRBD1|TRBJ1-2|few
CSVSAGGQGNYGYTF
TGCAGCGTCTCAGCCGGGGGACAGGGGAACTATGGCTACACCTTC
>TRBV20-1|-|TRBJ2-7|-
CSASRGFATYEQYF
TGCAGTGCTAGCAGGGGTTTTGCCACCTACGAGCAGTACTTC
>TRBV7-9|-|TRBJ1-3|-
CASSFLDPGNTIYF
TGTGCCAGCAGCTTTCTAGACCCTGGAAACACCATATATTTT